A single sample gave rise to the 23 T cell receptor beta chains below, sequenced in a study of blood T cell repertoires in COVID-19. Repertoires were generated with immunoSEQ multiplex PCR, while TCRdb's copy carries only in-frame clones and drops some. The repertoire holds some 320,000 clones, with just under 90% as singletons. The sequenced material came from PBMCs or T cells enriched from blood (not recorded which). The receptors derive from a woman between 50 and 59 years old who had been exposed to COVID-19.

The V call is TRBV28, the J call TRBJ2-6, with D maybe TRBD1 (5 bases). Trimming left V 5 bases short and J 0 bases short, with 8 bases between. Germline V gives CDR1 MDHEN, CDR2 SYDVKM. This CDR3 has 15 residues. CDR3 residues: CASSAGFSGANVLTF. The CDR3, as DNA: TGTGCCAGCAGTGCAGGGTTCTCTGGGGCCAACGTCCTGACTTTC.

CDR3 coding DNA: TGTGCCAGCAGCCCGGGACAGGTTTTCACAGATACGCAGTATTTT. This codes for CASSPGQVFTDTQYF. The chain has TRBV7-6 and TRBJ2-3; 8 bases align to TRBD1. The CDR3 length is 15 residues. V gave up 5 bases and J gave up 2 bases; unmatched junction bases: 6. Germline lookup yields CDR1 SGHVS and CDR2 FNYEAQ.

The V call is TRBV19, the J call TRBJ2-7, with a possible D match to TRBD2 (5 bases). The length of the CDR3 is 13 residues. The V end lost 5 bases, the J end lost 10 bases, and 18 bases lay between the germline ends. Germline CDR1 reads LNHDA; CDR2 reads SQIVND (reference sequence). Written as DNA, the CDR3 is TGTGCCAGTAGTCCCGATTTGAGGGTAAAACAGTACTTC. It encodes CASSPDLRVKQYF.

The chain has TRBV6-5 and TRBJ2-7, with 10 bases matching TRBD1. The germline gives CDR1 MNHEY, CDR2 SVGAGI. The CDR3 length is 12 residues. V shed 6 bases and J 5 bases; nucleotides not matched to a gene: 1. The CDR3 DNA sequence: TGTGCCAGCAGCGGACAGGGGGACGAGCAGTACTTC. Residues: CASSGQGDEQYF.

The V gene is TRBV30, the J gene TRBJ2-2; D unresolved. The CDR3 has 12 residues. The germline gives CDR1 GTSNPN, CDR2 SVGIG (reference sequence). The V and J ends lost 2 bases and 7 bases respectively, with 8 bases between them. CDR3 sequence: CAWSWLNGELFF. The CDR3 region has the DNA TGTGCCTGGAGTTGGCTGAACGGGGAGCTGTTTTTT.

V gene TRBV29-1 combines with J gene TRBJ2-3; weak D call: TRBD1 (5 bases). The germline V gene encodes CDR1 SQVTM and CDR2 ANQGSEA. CDR3 length: 18 residues. CDR3: CSGTGATKFLTSTDTQYF. The CDR3 bases are TGCAGTGGAACTGGGGCCACGAAATTCCTTACTAGCACAGATACGCAGTATTTT.

The V gene is TRBV24-1, the J gene TRBJ1-1; 7 positions agree with TRBD1. This CDR3 is 15 amino acids long. Per germline, CDR1 KGHDR and CDR2 SFDVKD. J lost 0 bases, V lost 7 bases, and 7 bases had no gene match. For the CDR3, the DNA is TGTGCCACCAGGCCCGGGACAGCCTTGAACACTGAAGCTTTCTTT. Its translation: CATRPGTALNTEAFF.

The chain employs TRBV5-5 and TRBJ1-2; TRBD1 might be the D (5 bases). CDR1 and CDR2 from the germline V gene are SGHKS and YYEKEE (reference sequence). With 0 bases removed from V and 2 bases from J, the gap between germline ends came to 11 bases. The CDR3 runs to 15 residues. CDR3 sequence: CASSLEVRTNYGYTF. The CDR3, as DNA: TGTGCCAGCAGCTTGGAGGTACGGACAAACTATGGCTACACCTTC. Full variable domain (remainder filled in from reference TRBV5-5 and TRBJ1-2): DAGVTQSPTHLIKTRGQQVTLRCSPISGHKSVSWYQQVLGQGPQFIFQYYEKEERGRGNFPDRFSARQFPNYSSELNVNALLLGDSALYLCASSLEVRTNYGYTFGSGTRLTVV.

V gene TRBV30 combines with J gene TRBJ2-7; 7 bases align to TRBD1. This CDR3 spans 13 amino acids. Per germline, CDR1 GTSNPN and CDR2 SVGIG (reference sequence). V was clipped by 6 bases and J by 2 bases; unmatched bases: 7. CDR3 amino acids: CACEQGKPYEQYF. CDR3 sequence (DNA): TGTGCCTGTGAACAGGGGAAGCCCTACGAGCAGTACTTC.

The rearrangement uses TRBV28 and TRBJ1-2; D call uncertain. The germline CDR1 and CDR2 sequences are MDHEN and SYDVKM. This CDR3 contains 12 residues. V dropped 2 bases and J dropped 8 bases, with 9 bases sitting between them. The CDR3 loop is CASSLAAGGYTF. In nucleotides, the CDR3 is TGTGCCAGCAGTTTAGCGGCCGGGGGCTACACCTTC.

The chain recombines TRBV7-9 with TRBJ2-5; tentatively, D is TRBD1 (6 bases). Per the germline V gene, CDR1 is SEHNR and CDR2 is FQNEAQ (reference sequence). V dropped 0 bases and J dropped 3 bases, with 8 bases sitting between them. CDR3 length: 14 amino acids. The CDR3 here is CASSLAGAKETQYF. Written as DNA, the CDR3 is TGTGCCAGCAGCTTAGCGGGGGCCAAAGAGACCCAGTACTTC.

V is TRBV19 and J is TRBJ1-6, with D tentatively TRBD1 (6 bases). This CDR3 has 12 residues. The V gene's germline CDR1 is LNHDA and CDR2 SQIVND (reference sequence). The V end was cut by 5 bases, the J end by 15 bases, with 14 bases between. The CDR3 sequence: CASSSQGSRLHF. The CDR3 DNA reads as TGTGCCAGTAGTTCACAGGGTTCGCGCCTCCACTTT.

V usage is TRBV28 and J usage is TRBJ1-4; 8 bases match TRBD1. J lost 10 bases, V lost 5 bases, and 9 bases had no gene match. The CDR3 is made up of 14 amino acids. The germline CDR1 and CDR2 sequences are MDHEN and SYDVKM. The CDR3 DNA reads TGTGCCAGCAGTCCTGGGACAGGCGGGAGAAAACTGTTTTTT. The encoded protein is CASSPGTGGRKLFF.

This clone was recorded once. The gene calls are TRBV5-6 and TRBJ1-5; no definite D call. V lost 2 bases, J lost 9 bases, and 12 bases lay in between. CDR1 and CDR2 (germline): SGHDT, YYEEEE. The CDR3 length is 13 residues. The DNA for the CDR3 is TGTGCCAGCAGCTTTGCGGGCGCCGGGCCCCAGCATTTT. The encoded protein is CASSFAGAGPQHF. The full variable domain, its missing parts supplied by reference TRBV5-6 and TRBJ1-5, is DAGVTQSPTHLIKTRGQQVTLRCSPKSGHDTVSWYQQALGQGPQFIFQYYEEEERQRGNFPDRFSGHQFPNYSSELNVNALLLGDSALYLCASSFAGAGPQHFGDGTRLSIL.

In this sample, this clone turned up once. The J gene is TRBJ2-7, the V gene TRBV7-2; 8 bases agree with TRBD2. Germline V lookup: CDR1 SGHTA, CDR2 FQGNSA. Germline trimming cut 0 bases from V and 0 bases from J; bases unmatched to any gene: 4. The CDR3 has 16 residues. The CDR3 coding sequence is TGTGCCAGCAGCTTAGCTGGCGGGGGGCTCTCCTACGAGCAGTACTTC. It translates to CASSLAGGGLSYEQYF.

This clone is a singleton in its sample. The J gene is TRBJ2-1, the V gene TRBV9; a possible D gene is TRBD2 (7 bases). The CDR3 has 17 amino acids. V was clipped by 2 bases and J by 3 bases, with 18 bases between them. Germline values: CDR1 SGDLS, CDR2 YYNGEE. The CDR3 DNA reads as TGTGCCAGCAGCGTCGGCACGACGGGGGGCCACTACAATGAGCAGTTCTTC. Residues: CASSVGTTGGHYNEQFF.

J is TRBJ2-1 and V is TRBV10-3; 9 bases are shared with TRBD1. The CDR3 length is 12 residues. Germline assignment: CDR1 ENHRY and CDR2 SYGVKD. The J segment lost 7 bases and the V segment lost 11 bases, leaving 6 bases of the junction unmatched. The CDR3 here is CAGGQGKNEQFF. In DNA, the CDR3 is TGTGCCGGAGGACAGGGGAAGAATGAGCAGTTCTTC.

The V gene is TRBV5-1, the J gene TRBJ2-1, with D unresolved. CDR1 is SGHRS and CDR2 is YFSETQ in the germline V gene. The CDR3 loop spans 11 amino acids. V lost 4 bases to trimming and J lost 6 bases, with 5 bases between them. In nucleotides, the CDR3 is TGCGCCAGCAGCCTATCCAATGAGCAGTTCTTC. Its translation: CASSLSNEQFF.

This clone has a single count. The rearrangement links TRBV5-1 to TRBJ2-1, with 7 bases lining up with TRBD2. The germline V gene has CDR1 SGHRS and CDR2 YFSETQ. The CDR3 covers 15 residues. V shed 0 bases and J 4 bases; nucleotides not matched to a gene: 4. The CDR3 bases are TGCGCCAGCAGCTTGGAGCCGGGGGGATACAATGAGCAGTTCTTC. This translates into CASSLEPGGYNEQFF.

J is TRBJ2-7 and V is TRBV6-5; tentatively, D is TRBD1 (6 bases). V was clipped by 6 bases and J by 0 bases, with 12 bases between them. Germline values: CDR1 MNHEY, CDR2 SVGAGI. The CDR3 loop spans 14 amino acids. The CDR3, as DNA: TGTGCCAGCAGGCCAAGACAGGACTCCTACGAGCAGTACTTC. This translates into CASRPRQDSYEQYF.

This sequence joins TRBV5-1 and TRBJ2-6; no clear D gene. The CDR3 has 15 residues. Deletions cut 4 bases from V and 0 bases from J, with 8 bases between. Germline V gene lookup returns CDR1 SGHRS and CDR2 YFSETQ. The CDR3 sequence: CASSPLISGANVLTF. The CDR3 DNA reads as TGCGCCAGCAGCCCACTGATCTCTGGGGCCAACGTCCTGACTTTC. Based on the CDR3 plus reference TRBV5-1 and TRBJ2-6, the full variable domain is KAGVTQTPRYLIKTRGQQVTLSCSPISGHRSVSWYQQTPGQGLQFLFEYFSETQRNKGNFPGRFSGRQFSNSRSEMNVSTLELGDSALYLCASSPLISGANVLTFGAGSRLTVL.

V gene TRBV20-1 combines with J gene TRBJ2-3; no clear D gene. CDR1 and CDR2 from the germline V gene are DFQATT and SNEGSKA (reference sequence). Trimming removed 7 bases from V and 4 bases from J, with 9 bases in between. The CDR3 totals 11 residues. CDR3 sequence: CSVLFSDTQYF. In nucleotides, the CDR3 is TGCAGTGTCTTGTTCTCAGATACGCAGTATTTT.

The chain uses TRBV3-1 (or the pseudogene TRBV3-2) and TRBJ2-5, with 9 bases that match TRBD2. V lost 5 bases to trimming and J lost 3 bases; unmatched junction nucleotides: 7. The germline V gene encodes CDR1 LGHDT and CDR2 YNNKEL (reference sequence). This CDR3 is 15 amino acids long. Written as DNA, the CDR3 is TGTGCCAGCAGCACCACCGCGGGGGGGGAAGAGACCCAGTACTTC. Residues: CASSTTAGGEETQYF.